The 2 T cell receptor beta chains below were found in one sample sequenced in a study of patients and donors after allogeneic stem cell transplantation. Via MiXCR, TCRdb re-called the RT-PCR reads, giving one row per CDR3 protein. The sample carries some 880,000 distinct CDR3 sequences, about a sixth recorded once. The source material was blood, either unsorted or a sorted T cell fraction (not recorded which). These receptors all stem from a human donor who was either an allogeneic HSCT recipient or a stem cell or donor lymphocyte infusion donor (not recorded which). It is not recorded whose cells these are; they may come from a transplant donor.

This clonotype was observed a handful of times. The chain is built from TRBV9 and TRBJ1-1; 8 bases align to TRBD1. The CDR3 totals 16 residues. V shed 4 bases, J shed 5 bases, and the junction held 13 bases outside the gene matches. CDR1 is SGDLS, CDR2 YYNGEE, per germline. The CDR3 region has the DNA TGTGCCAGCAGCCCTCGGACAGGGTGGGCCGGAACTGAAGCTTTCTTT. It codes for CASSPRTGWAGTEAFF.

This clonotype was observed a few times. The gene calls are TRBV27 and TRBJ2-3; D ambiguous. From germline, CDR1 is MNHEY and CDR2 SMNVEV (reference sequence). The length of the CDR3 is 15 residues. V was shortened by 4 bases and J by 0 bases, with 11 bases between the two germline ends. The CDR3 spells CASSSLGVSTDTQYF. CDR3 DNA: TGTGCCAGCAGTTCCCTGGGTGTCAGCACAGATACGCAGTATTTT.